Below, one T cell receptor (beta chain) is given with its context. The record originates from a study of control samples from healthy donors and cancer patients. Germline V lookup: CDR1 SSHAT, CDR2 FNYEAQ (reference sequence). Trimming at V came to 5 bases and at J to 3 bases, leaving 3 bases not matched to a gene. The CDR3 is made up of 13 amino acids. Here immunoSEQ multiplex PCR was the method, and the copy in TCRdb shows in-frame clones only, minus some. Of roughly 84,000 clones in the sample, 91% were seen once. The receptor's source is a man aged 50 or older in good health. Sequenced input: blood. V and J are TRBV7-7 and TRBJ1-1; 7 bases are shared with TRBD1. This chain's CDR3 is CASSPDRDTEAFF. Written as DNA, the CDR3 is TGTGCCAGCAGCCCTGACAGGGACACTGAAGCTTTCTTT.